A selection of T cell receptor beta chains follows, all from one sample in a study of shared clonotypes between healthy human individuals. Here immunoSEQ multiplex PCR was the method, and the copy in TCRdb shows in-frame clones only, minus some. The table shows around 700,000 clones, with about two thirds occurring only once. The material sequenced was memory CD4+ T cells sorted from blood. The receptors were sampled from a woman aged 25 to 39 in good health. Each CDR3 is given with its conserved first and last residue. A D gene is named only where the DNA matches it firmly. Size is omitted from some rows. Given values are once, few, many or a class for expanded clones.

D gene	V gene	clone size	J gene	CDR3 DNA	CDR3 protein
NA	TRBV19	NA	TRBJ1-1	TGTGCCAGTACAATGGGTGCGGGAGCTTTCTTT	CASTMGAGAFF
NA	TRBV2	NA	TRBJ2-3	TGTGCCAGCAGTGAAATGGACCCCGTCCTGGATACGCAGTATTTT	CASSEMDPVLDTQYF
NA	TRBV5-1	NA	TRBJ2-1	TGCGCCAGCAGCTTGGGGGGAAGCTCCTACAATGAGCAGTTCTTC	CASSLGGSSYNEQFF
NA	TRBV10-2	few	TRBJ2-5	TGCGCCAGCAGGGACTCGAGGGCAGGAGAGACCCAGTACTTC	CASRDSRAGETQYF
NA	TRBV28	NA	TRBJ1-2	TGTGCCAGCAGGTCCTCGGAAGCGGGCTACACCTTC	CASRSSEAGYTF
NA	TRBV18	NA	TRBJ2-5	TGTGCCAGCTCACCTGGTGGTGGCAGTCAAGAGACCCAGTACTTC	CASSPGGGSQETQYF
NA	TRBV6-1	NA	TRBJ1-5	TGTGCCAGCAGAGACGGTAGCAATCAGCCCCAGCATTTT	CASRDGSNQPQHF
NA	TRBV19	NA	TRBJ2-7	TGTGCCAGTAGTCGGGGTTTCAGCTCCTACGAGCAGTACTTC	CASSRGFSSYEQYF
NA	TRBV2	NA	TRBJ2-1	TGTGCCAGCAGTGAATGGGACGGCTACAATGAGCAGTTCTTC	CASSEWDGYNEQFF
NA	TRBV7-2	few	TRBJ1-1	TGTGCCAGCAGCCCCCAACGGGACACTGAAGCTTTCTTT	CASSPQRDTEAFF
NA	TRBV18	NA	TRBJ2-3	TGTGCCAGCTCACCCGAGTCTAGCACAGATACGCAGTATTTT	CASSPESSTDTQYF
NA	TRBV5-1	few	TRBJ1-1	TGCGCCAGTTGTCTTCAGAGGAACACTGAAGCTTTCTTT	CASCLQRNTEAFF
NA	TRBV18	once	TRBJ1-4	TGTGCCAGCTCACCACGCCGGGTTTTGAATGAAAAACTGTTTTTT	CASSPRRVLNEKLFF
NA	TRBV7-9	NA	TRBJ2-2	TGTGCCAGCAGCCTCACTCGGGGGCGAACCGGGGAGCTGTTTTTT	CASSLTRGRTGELFF
TRBD2	TRBV4-1	NA	TRBJ2-1	TGCGCCAGCAGCCAACCTACTAGCGGGGCATACAATGAGCAGTTCTTC	CASSQPTSGAYNEQFF
NA	TRBV9	NA	TRBJ1-3	TGTGCCAGCAGCCCACCGGGCGCGGTTGGAAACACCATATATTTT	CASSPPGAVGNTIYF
NA	TRBV27	NA	TRBJ2-1	TGTGCCAGCAGCCGAAGAGGGGAATCCTACAATGAGCAGTTCTTC	CASSRRGESYNEQFF
NA	TRBV7-8	NA	TRBJ2-7	TGTGCCAGCAGCCAAGTCGGCACAGACTACGAGCAGTACTTC	CASSQVGTDYEQYF
NA	TRBV5-1	NA	TRBJ1-5	TGCGCCAGCAGCCCCACCGCAGGCAGCAATCAGCCCCAGCATTTT	CASSPTAGSNQPQHF
TRBD1	TRBV6-5	NA	TRBJ2-3	TGTGCCAGCAGCCGGGGACAGGAAACGACAGATACGCAGTATTTT	CASSRGQETTDTQYF
NA	TRBV6-5	NA	TRBJ1-2	TGTGCCAGCGGTCCAGCTAACTATGGCTACACCTTC	CASGPANYGYTF
NA	TRBV27	few	TRBJ1-1	TGTGCCAGCAGTTTATCGGGCCTGAACACTGAAGCTTTCTTT	CASSLSGLNTEAFF
NA	TRBV21-1	NA	TRBJ1-5	TGTGCCAGCAGCATGGAGGGAAATCAGCCCCAGCATTTT	CASSMEGNQPQHF
NA	TRBV27	few	TRBJ1-1	TGTGCCAGCAGTTTCGCTGACAGTGTCACTGAAGCTTTCTTT	CASSFADSVTEAFF
NA	TRBV28	NA	TRBJ1-1	TGTGCCAGCAGTTTACGAACAGGGAACGGTGAAGCTTTCTTT	CASSLRTGNGEAFF
NA	TRBV6-1	few	TRBJ1-5	TGTGCCAGCAGTGATCCGGGGGGTGGCAATCAGCCCCAGCATTTT	CASSDPGGGNQPQHF
TRBD1	TRBV29-1	NA	TRBJ1-2	TGCAGCGTTGGTGGGCAGGGGGCCGCGGGCTACACCTTC	CSVGGQGAAGYTF
TRBD1	TRBV6-4	NA	TRBJ2-5	TGTGCCAGCAGCAGCGCCGCTCCAGGGGGCGGACTAATGTACCAAGAGACCCAGTACTTC	CASSSAAPGGGLMYQETQYF
TRBD1	TRBV30	once	TRBJ2-5	TGTGCCTGGACCGCTCGGGGACAGGGTGGGGAGACCCAGTACTTC	CAWTARGQGGETQYF
NA	TRBV18	NA	TRBJ2-7	TGTGCCAGCTCACCGGGCCACTACGAGCAGTACTTC	CASSPGHYEQYF
NA	TRBV6-5	NA	TRBJ1-5	TGTGCCAGCAGCCTTGGACCGGAGCAGCCCCAGCATTTT	CASSLGPEQPQHF
TRBD2	TRBV19	NA	TRBJ2-1	TGTGCCAGTACCATGGGACTAGCGGGAGGTCACAATGAGCAGTTCTTC	CASTMGLAGGHNEQFF
NA	TRBV6-1	NA	TRBJ2-7	TGTGCCAGCAGTGAACCTGGCCAGGCCCGACTAGGGCAGTACTTC	CASSEPGQARLGQYF
TRBD2	TRBV11-2	NA	TRBJ2-1	TGTGCCAGCAGCTTAGTAGCCGGACTAGCGGCACAATATGAGCAGTTCTTC	CASSLVAGLAAQYEQFF
TRBD2	TRBV7-3	NA	TRBJ2-3	TGTGCCAGCAGCCCGGGACTAGCAACAGATACGCAGTATTTT	CASSPGLATDTQYF
NA	TRBV5-1	NA	TRBJ2-3	TGCGCCAGCAGCTTGAGGGAGACAGATACGCAGTATTTT	CASSLRETDTQYF
TRBD1	TRBV6-6	few	TRBJ1-2	TGTGCCAGCAGTTACTCGGACAGGGGGCTTTATGGCTACACCTTC	CASSYSDRGLYGYTF
NA	TRBV5-4	many	TRBJ1-2	TGTGCCAGCAGCCCCATCGATACAGAAGATGGCTACACCTTC	CASSPIDTEDGYTF
NA	TRBV2	NA	TRBJ2-3	TGTGCCAGCAGTGAAGACCCTCCCGGGGTGGGAGATACGCAGTATTTT	CASSEDPPGVGDTQYF
TRBD2	TRBV5-1	NA	TRBJ2-7	TGCGCCAGCAGCTTGGGCACTAGCGGGAGCCAAATCTACGAGCAGTACTTC	CASSLGTSGSQIYEQYF
NA	TRBV7-8	NA	TRBJ1-4	TGTGCCAGCAGCTTTGAGGGGGAAAAACTGTTTTTT	CASSFEGEKLFF
TRBD1	TRBV7-9	once	TRBJ1-1	TGTGCCAGCAGCTTAGCCGGGACAGGGGGCGAAGCTTTCTTT	CASSLAGTGGEAFF
NA	TRBV12-2	NA	TRBJ2-7	TGTGCAAGTCGCTCGCGTGTTAGCGGGAGGTCCTACGAGCAGTACTTC	CASRSRVSGRSYEQYF
NA	TRBV6-5	NA	TRBJ2-7	TGTGCCAGCACCCCGAGTTTCGGTATCTACGAGCAGTACTTC	CASTPSFGIYEQYF
TRBD1	TRBV25-1	few	TRBJ2-5	TGTGCCAGCAGTGGGACAGGAACCCTGGGGGAGACCCAGTACTTC	CASSGTGTLGETQYF
TRBD2	TRBV30	NA	TRBJ2-3	TGTGCCTGGCTCCCCCAGGGACTAGCGGCCCCCCTTTTGCAGTATTTT	CAWLPQGLAAPLLQYF
NA	TRBV5-4	NA	TRBJ1-1	TGTGCCAGCAGCTACGACGGGAACACTGAAGCTTTCTTT	CASSYDGNTEAFF
NA	TRBV29-1	few	TRBJ2-3	TGCAGCGTTAACAAGGGAGATACGCAGTATTTT	CSVNKGDTQYF
NA	TRBV13	many	TRBJ2-3	TGTGCCAGCAGGGTTCGGGAGACAGATACGCAGTATTTT	CASRVRETDTQYF
NA	TRBV27	NA	TRBJ2-6	TGTGCCAGCAGTCCTAGCCACTCTGGGGCCAACGTCCTGACTTTC	CASSPSHSGANVLTF
TRBD2	TRBV27	NA	TRBJ2-7	TGTGCCAGTGGAGGTAGCGGGTTGGGCGAGCAGTACTTC	CASGGSGLGEQYF
NA	TRBV2	few	TRBJ2-3	TGTGCCAGCAGTGCCCAGCCCCTAAGCGCAGATACGCAGTATTTT	CASSAQPLSADTQYF
TRBD1	TRBV27	NA	TRBJ2-7	TGTGCCAGCAGTCGGGACAGAGGTGTCAACGAGCAGTACTTC	CASSRDRGVNEQYF
NA	TRBV28	NA	TRBJ1-5	TGTGCCAGCAGTTTGAGCGTAACAGGGAACAGCAATCAGCCCCAGCATTTT	CASSLSVTGNSNQPQHF
TRBD1	TRBV5-8	NA	TRBJ2-3	TGTGCCAGCAGCTTCGGACAGGACACAGATACGCAGTATTTT	CASSFGQDTDTQYF
TRBD1	TRBV5-4	NA	TRBJ1-3	TGTGCCAGCAGCTTGGTGCAGGGGGTTGGAAACACCATATATTTT	CASSLVQGVGNTIYF
NA	TRBV6-6	NA	TRBJ2-5	TGTGCCAGCAGTCCGCGGATCCAAGAGACCCAGTACTTC	CASSPRIQETQYF
NA	TRBV28	NA	TRBJ2-2	TGTGCCAGTATAGACAGAAACACCGGGGAGCTGTTTTTT	CASIDRNTGELFF
TRBD1	TRBV5-1	once	TRBJ2-5	TGCGCCAGCAGCCTCCGACAGGGGGTTGAGACCCAGTACTTC	CASSLRQGVETQYF
NA	TRBV10-3	NA	TRBJ2-2	TGTGCCATCAGTGAGCAGTCGGGCGGACCGACGAACACCGGGGAGCTGTTTTTT	CAISEQSGGPTNTGELFF